These 10 T cell receptor beta chains share one sample of origin, sequenced in a study of blood T cell repertoires in COVID-19. TCRdb's table, derived via immunoSEQ multiplex PCR, lists solely in-frame clones and lacks some. The data contain roughly 100,000 clones, about 88% of them seen just once; the ten biggest clones take up around 2.9%. The sequencing sample was made of peripheral blood. The source is a man between 50 and 59 years old with active or convalescent COVID-19.

This rearrangement joins TRBV4-2 to TRBJ2-1; 9 positions agree with TRBD1. The trim removed 1 base at V and 5 bases at J, leaving 6 bases unmatched. The CDR3 is 16 residues long. Germline V gene lookup returns CDR1 LGHNA and CDR2 YNFKEQ. The CDR3 bases are TGTGCCAGCAGCCAAGGGCCGACAGGGGGGGACAATGAGCAGTTCTTC. Translating gives CASSQGPTGGDNEQFF.

The chain combines TRBV2 with TRBJ2-6; D gene uncertain. The germline V gene encodes CDR1 SNHLY and CDR2 FYNNEI. The CDR3 runs to 16 residues. V lost 1 base and J lost 0, with 7 bases in between. CDR3 nucleotide sequence: TGTGCCAGCAGTGAAGAACAGCTCTCTGGGGCCAACGTCCTGACTTTC. It specifies CASSEEQLSGANVLTF. The full variable domain, completed using reference TRBV2 and TRBJ2-6, is EPEVTQTPSHQVTQMGQEVILRCVPISNHLYFYWYRQILGQKVEFLVSFYNNEISEKSEIFDDQFSVERPDGSNFTLKIRSTKLEDSAMYFCASSEEQLSGANVLTFGAGSRLTVL.

The chain has TRBV21-1 and TRBJ2-7; the D call of TRBD2 is as the table states it, not checked on the DNA. TRBV21-1 is a pseudogene segment. This CDR3 spans 17 amino acids. CDR3 in DNA: TGTGCCAGCAGCAAAGGCAGAAAGGCGGGGGAAGCCTACGAGCAGTACTTC. Translation: CASSKGRKAGEAYEQYF.

This chain connects TRBV14 to TRBJ1-2; unclear D gene. V gave up 0 bases and J gave up 8 bases, with 13 bases separating them. Germline CDR1 SGHDN, CDR2 FVKESK. This CDR3 spans 14 amino acids. The CDR3 coding sequence is TGTGCCAGCAGCCAAGACTTGTTCGGGTGGGGCTACACCTTC. This codes for CASSQDLFGWGYTF.

The rearrangement joins TRBV28 to TRBJ2-6, with D unclear. This CDR3 is built from 15 residues. The ends were cut back, 5 bases at V and 0 bases at J, with 8 bases in the middle. Germline CDR1 is MDHEN and CDR2 is SYDVKM. The CDR3 nucleotides are TGTGCCAGCAGTCCGGGTTACTCTGGGGCCAACGTCCTGACTTTC. This translates into CASSPGYSGANVLTF.

This sequence joins TRBV19 and TRBJ2-1; 11 bases match TRBD2. Germline CDR1 reads LNHDA; CDR2 reads SQIVND (reference sequence). This CDR3 region has 18 residues. V gave up 0 bases and J gave up 2 bases; unmatched junction bases: 6. The CDR3 loop is CASSIELAGGPPYNEQFF. The CDR3 coding sequence is TGTGCCAGTAGTATAGAGTTAGCGGGGGGGCCACCCTACAATGAGCAGTTCTTC.

This clone has just one count. The chain joins TRBV28 to TRBJ2-2; 8 nucleotides agree with TRBD1. V was clipped by 6 bases and J by 4 bases; unmatched bases: 7. CDR1 and CDR2 from the germline V gene are MDHEN and SYDVKM. The CDR3 sequence is 15 residues long. DNA for the CDR3: TGTGCCAGCAGCACCGGGACAGGCCCCACCGGGGAGCTGTTTTTT. It codes for CASSTGTGPTGELFF.

This chain uses TRBV7-2 with TRBJ2-7; D is undetermined. Germline CDR1 and CDR2: SGHTA and FQGNSA. The CDR3 has 13 amino acids. V was clipped by 2 bases and J by 2 bases, with 7 bases between them. The CDR3: CASSLPRPYEQYF. CDR3 nucleotides: TGTGCCAGCAGCTTACCCAGGCCCTACGAGCAGTACTTC.

The CDR3 DNA follows: TGTGCCACAGGGTGGGGTGGTGAGCAGTTCTTC. It is translated as CATGWGGEQFF. The rearrangement uses TRBV27 and TRBJ2-1; TRBD1 is a possible D gene (5 bases). V lost 10 bases and J 9 bases, leaving 13 bases between the germline ends. This CDR3 is built from 11 residues. CDR1 is MNHEY, CDR2 SMNVEV, per germline (reference sequence).

The V call is TRBV9, the J call TRBJ2-1; the match to TRBD2 covers 9 bases. Germline lookup yields CDR1 SGDLS and CDR2 YYNGEE. V lost 4 bases to trimming and J lost 4 bases; unmatched junction nucleotides: 9. The CDR3 covers 16 residues. The CDR3 region has the DNA TGTGCCAGCAGCCTTAACGCGGGGGGGTCATACAATGAGCAGTTCTTC. Translated: CASSLNAGGSYNEQFF.